This T cell receptor (beta chain) originates from a study of T cells after yellow fever vaccination. For the study at large: Fractions with few cells were prepared using SMART-Seq v4 Ultra Low Input.

Study-wide results and limits: Repertoires sorted by FACS could include abundant clonotypes that are contaminants from the bulk population. It was the secondary response that reached its peak faster, day 5 versus 15, but it was weaker.

Ten or more counts support this clonotype. Its matching antigen is unknown. A 5'RACE template-switching step, the method used to make TCR cDNA, added a universal primer site and UMIs. From the 5' RACE reads, TCRdb called clonotypes with MiXCR, one entry per CDR3 protein. The table includes approximately 250,000 distinct CDR3 sequences, approximately 3.5% detected once. The CDR3 has 15 residues. The germline CDR1 and CDR2 sequences are SNHLY and FYNNEI. With 3 bases clipped from V and 7 bases from J, the junction kept 8 bases outside the gene matches. The sample here was PBMCs, taken 15 days after the yellow fever booster vaccination. This clonotype was sampled from a man aged 18 to 29 who received the YFV17D yellow fever vaccine. This chain uses TRBV2 with TRBJ2-7; TRBD2 matches at 11 bases. CDR3 sequence reads: CASSESLAGGREQYF. For the CDR3, the DNA is TGTGCCAGCAGTGAGAGCCTAGCGGGGGGTCGGGAGCAGTACTTC. Drawing the rest from reference TRBV2 and TRBJ2-7, the complete variable domain is EPEVTQTPSHQVTQMGQEVILRCVPISNHLYFYWYRQILGQKVEFLVSFYNNEISEKSEIFDDQFSVERPDGSNFTLKIRSTKLEDSAMYFCASSESLAGGREQYFGPGTRLTVT.